The 28 T cell receptor beta chains below all came from one sample that was sequenced in a study of T-cell memory formation after mild COVID-19. Via MiXCR, TCRdb re-called the 5' RACE reads, giving one row per CDR3 protein. The sample includes 400,000 to 500,000 distinct CDR3 sequences, 20% to 25% seen only once; the top ten take 7.5% to 10%. Sample: PBMCs or a T cell subset sorted from them (not recorded which). These receptors were obtained from an adult woman who had mild COVID-19 (a few samples of this study predate the infection). Cell type and time point are not known.

The CDR3 sequence is CSATRRLSNYGYTF. CDR3 in DNA: TGCAGTGCAACCAGACGGTTGTCTAACTATGGCTACACCTTC. This chain joins TRBV20-1 and TRBJ1-2; D gene ambiguous. Trimming cost V 6 bases and J 0 bases, with 14 bases left between them. CDR3 length: 14 amino acids. Germline CDR1 reads DFQATT; CDR2 reads SNEGSKA (reference sequence).

The chain uses TRBV6-2 or TRBV6-3 and TRBJ2-7; a weak D match, TRBD2 (5 bases). Germline CDR1 MNHEY, CDR2 SVGEGT. There are 14 residues in the CDR3. Trimming took 6 bases from V and 3 from J, leaving 15 bases between them. This CDR3 reads CASSTRGTIYEQYF. CDR3 in DNA: TGTGCCAGCAGCACCCGGGGTACTATCTACGAGCAGTACTTC.

This clonotype was picked up a small number of times. The chain combines TRBV5-4 with TRBJ2-7; D is perhaps TRBD1 (7 bases). The ends were cut back, 5 bases at V and 0 bases at J, with 15 bases in the middle. Germline V gives CDR1 SGHNT, CDR2 YYREEE (reference sequence). The CDR3 is 15 amino acids. This chain's CDR3 is CASSRAGGLSYEQYF. The CDR3 bases are TGTGCCAGCAGTCGGGCAGGGGGACTCTCCTACGAGCAGTACTTC.

This clonotype appeared a few times. The chain links TRBV5-1 to TRBJ1-3; D remains unclear. Germline V lookup: CDR1 SGHRS, CDR2 YFSETQ. The CDR3 length is 14 residues. The V gene lost 0 bases and the J gene lost 2 bases, with 6 bases spanning the gap. CDR3 amino acids: CASSLDRPGNTIYF. As DNA, the CDR3 is TGCGCCAGCAGCTTGGACAGACCTGGAAACACCATATATTTT.

The chain uses TRBV27 and TRBJ2-7; TRBD2 matches 8 bases. This CDR3 spans 13 amino acids. The V segment lost 2 bases and the J segment 12 bases; nucleotides outside the gene matches: 9. The germline V gene encodes CDR1 MNHEY and CDR2 SMNVEV (reference sequence). This CDR3 reads CASSLGTSGSVYF. The CDR3 nucleotides read TGTGCCAGCAGTTTAGGGACAAGCGGGAGTGTGTACTTC.

This clonotype was recorded a few times. V gene TRBV20-1 combines with J gene TRBJ2-1; TRBD1 might be the D (5 bases). The CDR3 spans 14 residues. V shed 0 bases and J shed 7 bases, with 13 bases lying between them. Germline V gene lookup returns CDR1 DFQATT and CDR2 SNEGSKA (reference sequence). The CDR3 spells CSARDGQGGNEQFF. The CDR3 DNA reads TGCAGTGCTAGAGATGGGCAGGGTGGTAATGAGCAGTTCTTC.

This chain joins TRBV6-4 and TRBJ2-3; D is ambiguous. The V gene lost 1 base and the J gene lost 6 bases, with 8 bases spanning the gap. The germline V gene encodes CDR1 MRHNA and CDR2 SNTAGT. This CDR3 has 13 amino acids. The CDR3 coding sequence is TGTGCCAGCAGTGACTTGGTCGGGGATACGCAGTATTTT. It codes for CASSDLVGDTQYF.

The rearrangement joins TRBV7-3 to TRBJ2-3; D possibly corresponds to TRBD1 (5 bases). Deletions cut 5 bases from V and 15 bases from J, with 21 bases between. CDR3 length equals 13 residues. Germline loops: CDR1 SGHTA, CDR2 FQGTGA. The CDR3 coding sequence is TGTGCCAGCAGCCCCGCGACAGCCCGGTCGCTATATTTT. It yields the protein CASSPATARSLYF.

This clonotype has a handful of counts. This chain joins TRBV12-3 or TRBV12-4 and TRBJ2-2; possible D gene TRBD1, 6 bases. This CDR3 contains 14 residues. V was shortened by 3 bases and J by 7 bases, with 12 bases between the two germline ends. CDR3 in DNA: TGTGCCAGCAGTTTGTGGGGGCCCGGCGGGGAGCTGTTTTTT. Amino acid sequence: CASSLWGPGGELFF.

The table lists this clonotype with a count of one. This chain links TRBV3-1 with TRBJ2-7, with 7 bases aligning to TRBD1. This CDR3 spans 12 amino acids. V shed 9 bases and J 1 base; nucleotides not matched to a gene: 3. In germline, CDR1 is LGHDT, CDR2 YNNKEL (reference sequence). The CDR3 DNA follows: TGTGCCAGTCAACAGGGGTCCTACGAGCAGTACTTC. It encodes CASQQGSYEQYF.

This clonotype has a handful of counts. This chain connects TRBV4-1 to TRBJ2-7, with a possible D match to TRBD1 (5 bases). The CDR3 length is 13 residues. Germline CDR1 and CDR2: MGHRA and YSYEKL. V was shortened by 2 bases and J by 2 bases, with 7 bases between the two germline ends. CDR3 protein: CASSQQGTYEQYF. Written as DNA, the CDR3 is TGCGCCAGCAGCCAACAGGGAACCTACGAGCAGTACTTC.

This clonotype was seen more than once but under ten times. This chain links TRBV18 with TRBJ2-7, with D perhaps given as TRBD1 or TRBD2 (5 bases each). Trimming took 0 bases from V and 3 from J, leaving 9 bases between them. CDR1 is KGHSH, CDR2 LQKENI, per germline. The CDR3 is 14 residues long. CDR3 amino acids: CASSPPGTDYEQYF. CDR3 coding DNA: TGTGCCAGCTCACCACCGGGGACCGACTACGAGCAGTACTTC.

V usage is TRBV6-6 and J usage is TRBJ2-3, with 10 nucleotides matching TRBD1. The CDR3 covers 15 residues. Germline trimming cut 4 bases from V and 3 bases from J; bases unmatched to any gene: 4. Per germline, CDR1 MNHNY and CDR2 SVGAGI (reference sequence). This CDR3 reads CASSSTGGQTDTQYF. The CDR3 bases are TGTGCCAGCAGTTCGACAGGGGGCCAAACAGATACGCAGTATTTT.

This clonotype appeared a few times. The chain carries TRBV5-1 and TRBJ1-1; TRBD1 might be the D (5 bases). The germline V gene has CDR1 SGHRS and CDR2 YFSETQ. V lost 4 bases and J lost 4, with 17 bases in between. The CDR3 has 15 amino acids. CDR3 amino acids: CASSASSGGRTEAFF. The CDR3, as DNA: TGCGCCAGCAGCGCATCGTCGGGGGGTCGCACTGAAGCTTTCTTT.

The chain carries TRBV10-3 and TRBJ2-7; D is undetermined. The germline V gene encodes CDR1 ENHRY and CDR2 SYGVKD. The ends were cut back, 0 bases at V and 0 bases at J, with 3 bases in the middle. This CDR3 is 13 amino acids long. CDR3 DNA: TGTGCCATCAGTGAGTCTGACTCCTACGAGCAGTACTTC. Translated: CAISESDSYEQYF.

This clonotype was detected only a few times. V usage is TRBV15 and J usage is TRBJ2-1; D may be TRBD2 (6 bases). With 0 bases removed from V and 0 bases from J, the gap between germline ends came to 12 bases. The CDR3 has 17 amino acids. Germline values: CDR1 LNHNV, CDR2 YYDKDF (reference sequence). CDR3: CATSREVRGSSYNEQFF. As DNA, the CDR3 is TGTGCCACCAGCAGAGAAGTTCGGGGGAGCTCCTACAATGAGCAGTTCTTC.

The chain recombines TRBV5-1 with TRBJ2-5; 8 positions agree with TRBD1. This CDR3 contains 14 residues. The V and J ends lost 4 bases and 2 bases, in that order; junction bases with no gene match: 4. CDR1 and CDR2 (germline): SGHRS, YFSETQ. CDR3 in DNA: TGCGCCAGCAGCGACGGACAGGGACAAGAGACCCAGTACTTC. Protein: CASSDGQGQETQYF.

This clonotype has more than one count but fewer than ten. The chain uses TRBV7-9 and TRBJ2-7, with TRBD1 matching 9 bases. Trimming at V came to 1 base and at J to 9 bases, leaving 10 bases not matched to a gene. This CDR3 comprises 15 residues. Germline lookup yields CDR1 SEHNR and CDR2 FQNEAQ (reference sequence). This CDR3 is CASSLEGTGSPRQYF. In DNA, the CDR3 is TGTGCCAGCAGCTTAGAAGGGACAGGGTCGCCGAGGCAGTACTTC.

The V call is TRBV4-3, the J call TRBJ2-1; D might be TRBD1 (5 bases). Trimming removed 0 bases from V and 7 bases from J, with 19 bases in between. The V gene's germline CDR1 is LGHNA and CDR2 YSLEER. CDR3 size: 17 residues. CDR3 in DNA: TGCGCCAGCAGCCAAGATCAGGGCAGGGATTACGGAAATGAGCAGTTCTTC. Amino acids: CASSQDQGRDYGNEQFF.

The sample holds a few counts of this clonotype. This chain joins TRBV6-5 and TRBJ1-1; 12 bases are a match to TRBD1. CDR3 size: 17 residues. V trimming: 6 bases; J trimming: 1 base; junction bases outside the gene matches: 9. Germline V gene lookup returns CDR1 MNHEY and CDR2 SVGAGI. CDR3 coding DNA: TGTGCCAGCAGACCCCGACGGGACAGGGGGCGGAACACTGAAGCTTTCTTT. This sequence encodes CASRPRRDRGRNTEAFF.

In this sample, this clonotype turned up many times. This rearrangement joins TRBV7-2 to TRBJ2-1, with unresolved D. The germline V gene has CDR1 SGHTA and CDR2 FQGNSA. Deletions cut 1 base from V and 3 bases from J, with 4 bases between. The CDR3 is 13 amino acids. CDR3 in DNA: TGTGCCAGCAGCTTAGTCGGCTACAATGAGCAGTTCTTC. This codes for CASSLVGYNEQFF. Together with reference TRBV7-2 and TRBJ2-1, the CDR3 gives the full variable domain: GAGVSQSPSNKVTEKGKDVELRCDPISGHTALYWYRQSLGQGLEFLIYFQGNSAPDKSGLPSDRFSAERTGGSVSTLTIQRTQQEDSAVYLCASSLVGYNEQFFGPGTRLTVL.

The V and J genes are TRBV10-2 and TRBJ2-1; 7 nucleotides match TRBD2. Trimming at V came to 3 bases and at J to 3 bases, leaving 5 bases not matched to a gene. The CDR3 is 15 residues long. From germline, CDR1 is WSHSY and CDR2 SAAADI. CDR3 nucleotide sequence: TGCGCCAGCAGTGAATCTAGCGGACTCTACAATGAGCAGTTCTTC. It translates to CASSESSGLYNEQFF.

The chain carries TRBV11-3 and TRBJ2-1; 12 bases align to TRBD2. V shed 4 bases and J 4 bases; nucleotides not matched to a gene: 5. CDR1 and CDR2 (germline): SGHNT, YENEEA. The CDR3 has 16 residues. CDR3 in DNA: TGTGCCAGCAGCTCCCGGACTAGCGGGACTTACAATGAGCAGTTCTTC. Protein product: CASSSRTSGTYNEQFF.

This clonotype came up many times. The J gene is TRBJ2-1, the V gene TRBV7-9; D may be TRBD2 (5 bases). The CDR3 is made up of 13 amino acids. V was trimmed by 1 base and J by 5 bases, leaving 6 bases between them. CDR1 is SEHNR and CDR2 is FQNEAQ in the germline V gene (reference sequence). The CDR3 region has the DNA TGTGCCAGCAGCTTAGTGGGAGACAATGAGCAGTTCTTC. Residues: CASSLVGDNEQFF.

This clonotype was observed a handful of times. The genes are TRBV7-9 and TRBJ2-7; 13 bases agree with TRBD2. CDR1 is SEHNR and CDR2 is FQNEAQ in the germline V gene (reference sequence). V shed 5 bases, J shed 4 bases, and the junction held 5 bases outside the gene matches. The CDR3 totals 15 residues. Written as DNA, the CDR3 is TGTGCCAGCAGCCGGATGACTAGCGGGAGGTACGAGCAGTACTTC. Protein sequence: CASSRMTSGRYEQYF.

This clonotype appeared a few times. The chain couples TRBV5-1 to TRBJ2-3, with D perhaps TRBD2 (6 bases). CDR1 is SGHRS, CDR2 YFSETQ, per germline. This CDR3 is 14 amino acids long. V dropped 4 bases and J dropped 5 bases, with 14 bases sitting between them. CDR3 DNA sequence: TGCGCCAGCAGCCCTGGGACTTCTCTAGATACGCAGTATTTT. It translates to CASSPGTSLDTQYF.

This clonotype was counted between two and nine times. V gene TRBV24-1 combines with J gene TRBJ2-3, with D perhaps TRBD1 (5 bases). This CDR3 is built from 17 residues. With 0 bases removed from V and 1 base from J, the gap between germline ends came to 13 bases. Germline CDR1 and CDR2: KGHDR and SFDVKD. For the CDR3, the DNA is TGTGCCACCAGTGATTTGGTGCAGGGATGGGGCACAGATACGCAGTATTTT. Protein product: CATSDLVQGWGTDTQYF.

CDR3 region: CASSQAARSDTQYF. The CDR3, as DNA: TGCGCCAGCAGTCAAGCTGCGAGGTCTGATACGCAGTATTTT. The chain combines TRBV23-1 with TRBJ2-3, with D unclear. TRBV23-1 is flagged as an ORF with uncertain function. Trimming took 2 bases from V and 6 from J, leaving 12 bases between them. CDR3 length: 14 amino acids.